Shown below are 30 T cell receptor beta chains from a single sample sequenced in a study of cytomegalovirus exposure and HLA in healthy donors. The PCR contained 60 Vbeta and 13 Jbeta primers. Profiling relied on immunoSEQ multiplex PCR, and the TCRdb table lists in-frame clones only, not all of them. The sample includes more than 110,000 clones, 75% to 80% of them seen just once. The sequenced sample consisted of PBMCs. These TCRs come from a man aged 18 to 29 in good health and CMV-seronegative.

This clone was picked up one time. The V call is TRBV19, the J call TRBJ1-4, with 8 bases lining up with TRBD1. The germline gives CDR1 LNHDA, CDR2 SQIVND (reference sequence). The CDR3 sequence is 14 residues long. The V segment lost 6 bases and the J segment 4 bases; nucleotides outside the gene matches: 4. This chain's CDR3 is CASSQQGGNEKLFF. The CDR3 DNA is TGTGCCAGTAGCCAACAGGGGGGTAATGAAAAACTGTTTTTT.

This clone is judged medium-sized. V usage is TRBV6-1 and J usage is TRBJ1-6; D possibly corresponds to TRBD1 (5 bases). CDR3 size: 13 residues. V was cut by 2 bases and J by 13 bases, with 12 bases left in between. The germline V gene encodes CDR1 MNHNS and CDR2 SASEGT. The CDR3 DNA is TGTGCCAGCAGTGAATGGGAGGGGACGCCCCTCCACTTT. It is translated as CASSEWEGTPLHF.

J is TRBJ2-3 and V is TRBV7-3; D gene unclear. Germline V lookup: CDR1 SGHTA, CDR2 FQGTGA. V was cut by 1 base and J by 0 bases, with 8 bases left in between. CDR3 length: 15 residues. In nucleotides, the CDR3 is TGTGCCAGCAGCTTAAACCCCCTAAGCACAGATACGCAGTATTTT. Translation: CASSLNPLSTDTQYF.

This chain connects TRBV27 to TRBJ1-1; D ambiguous. Germline V CDR1 and CDR2: MNHEY, SMNVEV (reference sequence). The CDR3 has 14 residues. The germline V and J ends were trimmed by 5 bases and 0 bases, with 10 bases remaining between them. The DNA of the CDR3 is TGTGCCAGCAGTATTGGAGGCCTGAACACTGAAGCTTTCTTT. Its translation is CASSIGGLNTEAFF.

The chain is built from TRBV6-5 and TRBJ2-2; D may be TRBD1 (6 bases). The CDR3 loop spans 15 amino acids. Germline V gene lookup returns CDR1 MNHEY and CDR2 SVGAGI. Trimming took off 3 bases at V and 5 bases at J, with 13 bases between the two ends. The CDR3 nucleotides are TGTGCCAGCAGTTATGGCAGGGGAGTGACCGGGGAGCTGTTTTTT. The encoded protein is CASSYGRGVTGELFF.

This CDR3 is CASGRSGNTIYF. The CDR3 nucleotides are TGTGCCTCAGGGCGCTCTGGAAACACCATATATTTT. The rearrangement links TRBV30 to TRBJ1-3; a weak D match, TRBD1 (5 bases). Germline V lookup: CDR1 GTSNPN, CDR2 SVGIG (reference sequence). Trimming cost V 7 bases and J 0 bases, with 7 bases left between them. The CDR3 totals 12 residues. Using reference TRBV30 and TRBJ1-3 for the parts outside the CDR3, the full variable domain is SQTIHQWPATLVQPVGSPLSLECTVEGTSNPNLYWYRQAAGRGLQLLFYSVGIGQISSEVPQNLSASRPQDRQFILSSKKLLLSDSGFYLCASGRSGNTIYFGEGSWLTVV.

The rearrangement links TRBV6-1 to TRBJ2-3, with 7 bases that match TRBD2. The CDR3 sequence is 15 residues long. Looked up from germline, CDR1 is MNHNS and CDR2 is SASEGT. With 0 bases clipped from V and 4 bases from J, the junction kept 4 bases outside the gene matches. CDR3 protein: CASSEAAGVPDTQYF. In DNA, the CDR3 is TGTGCCAGCAGTGAAGCGGCGGGGGTCCCAGATACGCAGTATTTT.

The chain employs TRBV2 and TRBJ1-5; unclear D gene. The CDR3 runs 11 residues. Germline-derived CDR1 and CDR2 are SNHLY and FYNNEI. Trimming stripped 1 base from V and 9 bases from J, with 4 bases between. The CDR3 bases are TGTGCCAGCAGTGAAGGGAGGCCCCAGCATTTT. Translating it yields CASSEGRPQHF.

The chain combines TRBV30 with TRBJ2-3; 8 positions match TRBD1. The CDR3 length is 13 residues. V trimming: 0 bases; J trimming: 12 bases; junction bases outside the gene matches: 8. The germline gives CDR1 GTSNPN, CDR2 SVGIG (reference sequence). The CDR3 reads CAWSVQGRGRQYF. The CDR3, as DNA: TGTGCCTGGAGTGTACAAGGCAGGGGGCGTCAGTATTTT.

The chain carries TRBV27 and TRBJ2-2; TRBD1 agrees at 7 bases. Losses at the gene ends were 10 bases for V and 4 bases for J; bases not matched to a gene: 6. The germline CDR1 and CDR2 sequences are MNHEY and SMNVEV (reference sequence). The CDR3 has 13 amino acids. CDR3 bases: TGTGCCACCGTGGCAGGGGGCACCGGGGAGCTGTTTTTT. Protein product: CATVAGGTGELFF.

The chain links TRBV2 to TRBJ1-2; a weak D match, TRBD1 (5 bases). With 9 bases removed from V and 7 bases from J, the gap between germline ends came to 24 bases. Looked up from germline, CDR1 is SNHLY and CDR2 is FYNNEI. The CDR3 runs 15 residues. The CDR3, as DNA: TGTGCCAGGGAGGAACGGGACTCTCCCGGGGGTGGCTACACCTTC. Encoded protein: CAREERDSPGGGYTF. The complete variable domain, with remaining parts taken from reference TRBV2 and TRBJ1-2, reads EPEVTQTPSHQVTQMGQEVILRCVPISNHLYFYWYRQILGQKVEFLVSFYNNEISEKSEIFDDQFSVERPDGSNFTLKIRSTKLEDSAMYFCAREERDSPGGGYTFGSGTRLTVV.

V is TRBV30 and J is TRBJ1-5; 8 bases are shared with TRBD1. Trimming removed 0 bases from V and 0 bases from J; junction bases left unmatched: 10. Germline loops: CDR1 GTSNPN, CDR2 SVGIG (reference sequence). The CDR3 spans 18 residues. The CDR3 coding sequence is TGTGCCTGGAGTGTTTTATGGACAGGGTGGAATAGCAATCAGCCCCAGCATTTT. It codes for CAWSVLWTGWNSNQPQHF.

With regard to this clone: The junction and the germline gene differ at one end; a read error may be behind it. V and J are TRBV6-5 and TRBJ2-1; D perhaps matches TRBD2 (5 bases). The CDR3 loop spans 15 amino acids. CDR1 is MNHEY and CDR2 is SVGAGI in the germline V gene. The CDR3 DNA reads as TGTGCCAGCAGCTACTCGAGCGGCCCCTACAATGAGCAGTTCTTC. The encoded protein is CASSYSSGPYNEQFF.

This CDR3 is CAWSGLSEQYF. The DNA for the CDR3 is TGTGCCTGGAGTGGCCTGAGCGAGCAGTACTTC. The rearrangement links TRBV30 to TRBJ2-7; D ambiguous. This CDR3 is built from 11 residues. In germline, CDR1 is GTSNPN, CDR2 SVGIG (reference sequence). V lost 1 base and J 6 bases, leaving 7 bases between the germline ends.

The chain links TRBV10-2 to TRBJ2-7; 11 nucleotides match TRBD1. The CDR3 loop spans 15 amino acids. Per the germline V gene, CDR1 is WSHSY and CDR2 is SAAADI. Losses at the gene ends were 4 bases for V and 3 bases for J; bases not matched to a gene: 5. The CDR3 here is CASSAQDRGHYEQYF. The DNA for the CDR3 is TGCGCCAGCAGTGCCCAGGACAGGGGGCACTACGAGCAGTACTTC.

The chain carries TRBV7-2 and TRBJ1-6; D not resolved. Trimming left V 6 bases short and J 9 bases short, with 9 bases between. CDR1 SGHTA and CDR2 FQGNSA come from the germline V gene. The CDR3 length is 12 residues. CDR3 sequence: CASSPPGSPLHF. The CDR3 DNA sequence: TGTGCCAGCAGTCCACCGGGTTCACCCCTCCACTTT.

This sequence joins TRBV18 and TRBJ2-7; 9 bases map to TRBD1. The CDR3 totals 14 residues. Germline CDR1 reads KGHSH; CDR2 reads LQKENI. Trimming took 4 bases from V and 3 from J; bases not matched to a gene: 4. The CDR3 bases are TGTGCCAGCTCACGGGACAGGGAAAGCTACGAGCAGTACTTC. Translated: CASSRDRESYEQYF.

V gene TRBV29-1 combines with J gene TRBJ1-1, with a tentative D call TRBD1 (6 bases). The CDR3 has 12 amino acids. With 5 bases removed from V and 7 bases from J, the gap between germline ends came to 14 bases. Germline V lookup: CDR1 SQVTM, CDR2 ANQGSEA. CDR3 region: CSVRGGILEAFF. The CDR3 region has the DNA TGCAGCGTTAGGGGGGGGATACTTGAAGCTTTCTTT. The full variable domain, in which reference TRBV29-1 and TRBJ1-1 provide the parts outside the CDR3, is SAVISQKPSRDICQRGTSLTIQCQVDSQVTMMFWYRQQPGQSLTLIATANQGSEATYESGFVIDKFPISRPNLTFSTLTVSNMSPEDSSIYLCSVRGGILEAFFGQGTRLTVV.

V gene TRBV5-1 combines with J gene TRBJ2-3, with 8 nucleotides matching TRBD2. Germline loops: CDR1 SGHRS, CDR2 YFSETQ. V lost 4 bases and J lost 1; bases outside the gene matches: 14. CDR3 length: 18 amino acids. CDR3 loop: CASSGGQSGTRRTDTQYF. CDR3 nucleotide sequence: TGCGCCAGCAGCGGGGGTCAATCCGGGACTAGACGCACAGATACGCAGTATTTT.

The V and J genes are TRBV6-5 and TRBJ1-1, with 7 nucleotides matching TRBD1. Trimming at V came to 7 bases and at J to 5 bases, leaving 10 bases not matched to a gene. The length of the CDR3 is 14 residues. Germline V gives CDR1 MNHEY, CDR2 SVGAGI. CDR3 nucleotides: TGTGCCAGCACTTATGAAACAGGGGTTACTGAAGCTTTCTTT. Encoded protein: CASTYETGVTEAFF.

The chain employs TRBV2 and TRBJ2-5, with 11 nucleotides matching TRBD2. This CDR3 region has 14 residues. Unmatched junction bases numbered 6, after V lost 10 bases and J lost 2 bases. CDR1 and CDR2 from the germline V gene are SNHLY and FYNNEI. The CDR3 nucleotides read TGTGCCACTTCGACTAGCGGGATACAAGAGACCCAGTACTTC. This translates into CATSTSGIQETQYF.

This chain connects TRBV2 to TRBJ2-1; TRBD2 matches 12 bases. V trimming: 5 bases; J trimming: 8 bases; junction bases outside the gene matches: 7. The CDR3 sequence is 15 residues long. CDR1 is SNHLY and CDR2 is FYNNEI in the germline V gene. In nucleotides, the CDR3 is TGTGCCAGCAGTCCCGGACTAGCGGGATCCCATGAGCAGTTCTTC. It codes for CASSPGLAGSHEQFF.

In its sample, this clone was seen a few times. The chain employs TRBV27 and TRBJ2-7; TRBD2 aligns across 10 bases. Germline V gene data show CDR1 as MNHEY and CDR2 as SMNVEV (reference sequence). The CDR3 runs to 14 residues. The junction had 4 bases not matched to a gene; V was cut back by 3 bases and J by 5 bases. The CDR3 DNA reads as TGTGCCAGCAGTTTCCAGCGGGAGGGGGACGAGCAGTACTTC. Residues: CASSFQREGDEQYF.

The chain combines TRBV5-6 with TRBJ1-1; D unresolved. Germline V CDR1 and CDR2: SGHDT, YYEEEE. The CDR3 covers 13 residues. Trimming pared 2 bases from V and 1 base from J, leaving 6 bases between. This CDR3 is CASSFTENTEAFF. CDR3 DNA: TGTGCCAGCAGCTTTACTGAGAACACTGAAGCTTTCTTT.

This clone has just one count. The rearrangement joins TRBV5-1 to TRBJ1-2; D might be TRBD1 (5 bases). Germline V lookup: CDR1 SGHRS, CDR2 YFSETQ. Trimming left V 0 bases short and J 3 bases short, with 18 bases between. The CDR3 has 17 residues. This chain's CDR3 is CASSLDGRAPGDYGYTF. The CDR3 region has the DNA TGCGCCAGCAGCTTGGATGGCAGGGCGCCGGGGGACTATGGCTACACCTTC.

J is TRBJ2-7 and V is TRBV2; 11 nucleotides line up with TRBD2. The CDR3 loop spans 17 amino acids. Germline V gives CDR1 SNHLY, CDR2 FYNNEI. The junction had 14 bases not matched to a gene; V was cut back by 4 bases and J by 6 bases. The CDR3 DNA is TGTGCCAGCAGTGGAGGTCTAGCGGGAGGCGAGGGTCCCGAGCAGTACTTC. It yields the protein CASSGGLAGGEGPEQYF.

This chain links TRBV27 with TRBJ1-4, with 9 bases lining up with TRBD1. The CDR3 consists of 16 residues. J gave up 3 bases and V 6 bases, and 8 bases lay outside the gene matches. The germline CDR1 and CDR2 sequences are MNHEY and SMNVEV (reference sequence). The CDR3 coding sequence is TGTGCCAGCAGGCAGACAGGGGGGGGCCCTAATGAAAAACTGTTTTTT. Residues: CASRQTGGGPNEKLFF.

V is TRBV7-9 and J is TRBJ2-3; TRBD1 matches 9 bases. V trimming: 8 bases; J trimming: 6 bases; junction bases outside the gene matches: 9. The germline CDR1 and CDR2 sequences are SEHNR and FQNEAQ (reference sequence). The CDR3 runs to 14 residues. The CDR3 spells CASLLGTGPDTQYF. The CDR3 DNA is TGTGCCAGCCTCTTGGGGACAGGGCCGGATACGCAGTATTTT.

The J gene is TRBJ2-3, the V gene TRBV13; a possible D gene is TRBD1 (6 bases). This CDR3 has 14 residues. The germline CDR1 and CDR2 sequences are PRHDT and FYEKMQ (reference sequence). Trimming cost V 1 base and J 4 bases, with 9 bases left between them. CDR3 in amino acids: CASSLVQGPDTQYF. The CDR3 DNA is TGTGCCAGCAGCTTAGTACAGGGCCCAGATACGCAGTATTTT. The full variable domain, in which reference TRBV13 and TRBJ2-3 provide the parts outside the CDR3, is AAGVIQSPRHLIKEKRETATLKCYPIPRHDTVYWYQQGPGQDPQFLISFYEKMQSDKGSIPDRFSAQQFSDYHSELNMSSLELGDSALYFCASSLVQGPDTQYFGPGTRLTVL.

This clone has a handful of counts. The chain is built from TRBV25-1 and TRBJ2-1, with 7 bases identical to TRBD1. CDR1 and CDR2 (germline): MGHDK, SYGVNS. The CDR3 extends over 16 amino acids. J lost 10 bases, V lost 3 bases, and 15 bases had no gene match. The CDR3 DNA sequence: TGTGCCAGCAGTGACCGGCCGGGACAGCCCTCTCGCGAGCAGTTCTTC. This encodes CASSDRPGQPSREQFF.